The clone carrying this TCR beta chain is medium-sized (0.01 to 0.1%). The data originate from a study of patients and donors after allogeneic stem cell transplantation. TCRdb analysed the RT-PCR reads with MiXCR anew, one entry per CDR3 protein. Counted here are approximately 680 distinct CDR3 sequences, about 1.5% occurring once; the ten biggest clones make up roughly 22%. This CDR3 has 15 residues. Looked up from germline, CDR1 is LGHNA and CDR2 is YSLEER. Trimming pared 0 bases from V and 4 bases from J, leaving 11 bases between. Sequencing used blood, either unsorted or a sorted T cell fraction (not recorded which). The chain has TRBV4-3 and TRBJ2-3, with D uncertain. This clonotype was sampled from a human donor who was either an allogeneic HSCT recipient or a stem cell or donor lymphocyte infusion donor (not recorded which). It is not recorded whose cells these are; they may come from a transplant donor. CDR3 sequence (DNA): TGCGCCAGCAGCCAAGAAGGACGAGACGCAGATACGCAGTATTTT. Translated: CASSQEGRDADTQYF.